This T cell receptor beta chain appears in the sequencing data of a study of blood T cell repertoires in COVID-19. At the level of the study: PBMCs, B-cell-depleted T cells, or T cells were the source of the cDNA or gDNA that made up the material.

Using immunoSEQ multiplex PCR, the repertoire was profiled, and TCRdb retains in-frame clones only, with some absent. The data show 140,000 to 150,000 clones, with around 81% seen just once and around 8.4% held by the top ten. V lost 2 bases to trimming and J lost 2 bases; unmatched junction nucleotides: 3. This CDR3 comprises 15 residues. The germline V gene encodes CDR1 ENHRY and CDR2 SYGVKD. J is TRBJ2-5 and V is TRBV10-3; 9 bases match TRBD1. Sequencing was performed on peripheral blood. The sequence was collected from a human donor in a cohort sampled during active COVID-19. In nucleotides, the CDR3 is TGTGCCATCAGTGAGCGGGGACAGGGTCAAGAGACCCAGTACTTC. It translates to CAISERGQGQETQYF.